A selection of T cell receptor beta chains follows, all from one sample in a study of blood T cells in healthy people across ages. TCRdb passed the 5' RACE reads through MiXCR, listing each CDR3 protein once. The sample shows about 1.6 million distinct CDR3 sequences, about 31% of them seen only once. Sequencing was carried out using blood. Receptor source: a woman younger than 45 in good health. CDR3s include the opening cysteine and the closing phenylalanine or tryptophan. A D gene is named only where the DNA matches it firmly. The size entry is marked missing in some rows and otherwise reads once, few, many or a size class.

j_gene: TRBJ1-1
v_gene: TRBV20-1
len: 13
d_gene: .
abundance: once
CDR3nt: TGCAGTGCTAGAGCCCACACGAACACTGAAGCTTTCTTT
CDR3aa: CSARAHTNTEAFF

j_gene: TRBJ2-1
v_gene: TRBV6-5
len: 12
d_gene: .
abundance: .
CDR3nt: TGTGCCAGCAGCCCCATATACGGTGAGCAGTTCTTC
CDR3aa: CASSPIYGEQFF

j_gene: TRBJ1-5
v_gene: TRBV9
len: 15
d_gene: .
abundance: few
CDR3nt: TGTGCCAGCAGCGTGTGGGGGGAGAGCAATCAGCCCCAGCATTTT
CDR3aa: CASSVWGESNQPQHF

j_gene: TRBJ2-1
v_gene: TRBV5-1
len: 18
d_gene: TRBD2
abundance: .
CDR3nt: TGCGCCAGCAGCTTTATTGGGCGACGGGGGCGGGGGGGCGATGAGCAGTTCTTC
CDR3aa: CASSFIGRRGRGGDEQFF

j_gene: TRBJ2-5
v_gene: TRBV6-1
len: 14
d_gene: .
abundance: .
CDR3nt: TGTGCCAGCGGGCGGGCCTCCCTTGGGGAGACCCAGTACTTC
CDR3aa: CASGRASLGETQYF

j_gene: TRBJ1-2
v_gene: TRBV4-1
len: 17
d_gene: TRBD1
abundance: .
CDR3nt: TGCGCCAGCAGCCGAGATCACAGGGGACTTATCGTCTATGGCCACACCTTC
CDR3aa: CASSRDHRGLIVYGHTF

j_gene: TRBJ2-7
v_gene: TRBV7-7
len: 15
d_gene: .
abundance: few
CDR3nt: TGTGCCAGCGGCTTAGACGAGGGGAGTGCCTACGAGCAGTACTTC
CDR3aa: CASGLDEGSAYEQYF

j_gene: TRBJ2-6
v_gene: TRBV10-3
len: 17
d_gene: .
abundance: .
CDR3nt: TGTGCCATCAGTGAGTCTTTGACGCTTGAAGGGGCCAACGTCCTGACTTTC
CDR3aa: CAISESLTLEGANVLTF

j_gene: TRBJ2-7
v_gene: TRBV30
len: 14
d_gene: .
abundance: few
CDR3nt: TGTGCCTGGAGACTACAGGGTCCTACCTACGAGCAGTACTTC
CDR3aa: CAWRLQGPTYEQYF

j_gene: TRBJ2-6
v_gene: TRBV11-1
len: 15
d_gene: .
abundance: .
CDR3nt: TGTGCCTCAGTCCTTCGAGGTTCTGGGGCCAACGTCCTGACTTTC
CDR3aa: CASVLRGSGANVLTF

j_gene: TRBJ2-1
v_gene: TRBV3-1
len: 17
d_gene: .
abundance: few
CDR3nt: TGTGCCGGCAGCCAAGACTTGTCGGAGTTCTCCTACAATGAGCAGTTCTTC
CDR3aa: CAGSQDLSEFSYNEQFF

j_gene: TRBJ2-2
v_gene: TRBV20-1
len: 12
d_gene: .
abundance: few
CDR3nt: TGCAGTGCTAGAGGCGGGCCCGGGGAGCTGTTTTTT
CDR3aa: CSARGGPGELFF

j_gene: TRBJ2-3
v_gene: TRBV20-1
len: 15
d_gene: .
abundance: few
CDR3nt: TGCAGTGCCGACGGAGGGGAAGGGACGGAAAATACGCAGTATTTT
CDR3aa: CSADGGEGTENTQYF

j_gene: TRBJ2-5
v_gene: TRBV5-1
len: 13
d_gene: .
abundance: .
CDR3nt: TGCGCCAGCATGGGGACGTACCAAGAGACCCAGTACTTC
CDR3aa: CASMGTYQETQYF

j_gene: TRBJ2-7
v_gene: TRBV12-3/TRBV12-4
len: 13
d_gene: .
abundance: few
CDR3nt: TGTGCCAGCAGTCACCAATATTCCGGGGAGCAGTACTTC
CDR3aa: CASSHQYSGEQYF

j_gene: TRBJ2-3
v_gene: TRBV6-1
len: 12
d_gene: .
abundance: .
CDR3nt: TGTGCCAGCAGTGAAGTCCCAGACACGCAGTATTTT
CDR3aa: CASSEVPDTQYF

j_gene: TRBJ1-1
v_gene: TRBV6-5
len: 14
d_gene: .
abundance: once
CDR3nt: TGTGCCAGCAGTTATGCGGGGTCGGGGACTGAAGCTTTCTTT
CDR3aa: CASSYAGSGTEAFF

j_gene: TRBJ2-7
v_gene: TRBV10-1
len: 18
d_gene: TRBD2
abundance: once
CDR3nt: TGCGCCAGGACCTCCGGGACTAGCGGTCCCCGGGACACCTACGAGCAGTACTTC
CDR3aa: CARTSGTSGPRDTYEQYF

j_gene: TRBJ1-2
v_gene: TRBV5-4
len: 18
d_gene: .
abundance: .
CDR3nt: TGTGCCAGCAGCTTGCCTTGGGACCACCAGTTGGCTAACTATGGCTACACCTTC
CDR3aa: CASSLPWDHQLANYGYTF

j_gene: TRBJ1-1
v_gene: TRBV10-3
len: 15
d_gene: .
abundance: .
CDR3nt: TGTGCCATCAGTGAGTCGTACCAGACGAACACTGAAGCTTTCTTT
CDR3aa: CAISESYQTNTEAFF

j_gene: TRBJ2-3
v_gene: TRBV5-1
len: 15
d_gene: TRBD2
abundance: few
CDR3nt: TGCGCCAGCAGCTCAGCGGGACCTAGCACAGATACGCAGTATTTT
CDR3aa: CASSSAGPSTDTQYF

j_gene: TRBJ2-7
v_gene: TRBV7-9
len: 16
d_gene: TRBD2
abundance: few
CDR3nt: TGTGCCAGCAGCTTGCAGAAGAGCGGGATTGCCGCCGAGCAGTACTTC
CDR3aa: CASSLQKSGIAAEQYF

j_gene: TRBJ1-5
v_gene: TRBV5-5
len: 17
d_gene: .
abundance: few
CDR3nt: TGTGCCAGCAGCTTGGGGGTCCGTGTATTCAGCAATCAGCCCCAGCATTTT
CDR3aa: CASSLGVRVFSNQPQHF

j_gene: TRBJ1-6
v_gene: TRBV3-1
len: 17
d_gene: TRBD1
abundance: .
CDR3nt: TGTGCCAGCAGCCACGACAGGGGGTATCCTTCCGGTTCACCCCTCCACTTT
CDR3aa: CASSHDRGYPSGSPLHF

j_gene: TRBJ1-2
v_gene: TRBV10-3
len: 13
d_gene: TRBD1
abundance: few
CDR3nt: TGTGCCATCAGTGAGTCCACAGGGGATGGCTACACCTTC
CDR3aa: CAISESTGDGYTF

j_gene: TRBJ1-1
v_gene: TRBV5-1
len: 15
d_gene: .
abundance: once
CDR3nt: TGCGCCAGCAGCTTGGCCGTTCAGAGGAACACTGAAGCTTTCTTT
CDR3aa: CASSLAVQRNTEAFF

j_gene: TRBJ1-2
v_gene: TRBV14
len: 15
d_gene: .
abundance: .
CDR3nt: TGTGCCAGCAGCCAAGCTGGGCGGGGGAGCTATGGCTACACCTTC
CDR3aa: CASSQAGRGSYGYTF

j_gene: TRBJ2-3
v_gene: TRBV20-1
len: 16
d_gene: TRBD2
abundance: once
CDR3nt: TGCAGTGCTACCCCTACTAGCGGGGGGACCACAGATACGCAGTATTTT
CDR3aa: CSATPTSGGTTDTQYF

j_gene: TRBJ2-1
v_gene: TRBV3-1
len: 16
d_gene: .
abundance: .
CDR3nt: TGTGCCAGCAGCCAATTAGCGGAGAGAGCCTACAATGAGCAGTTCTTC
CDR3aa: CASSQLAERAYNEQFF

j_gene: TRBJ2-5
v_gene: TRBV7-3
len: 15
d_gene: .
abundance: .
CDR3nt: TGTGCCAGCAGCTTAAGGCCCTCCAAGCAAGAGACCCAGTACTTC
CDR3aa: CASSLRPSKQETQYF

j_gene: TRBJ2-4
v_gene: TRBV10-3
len: 12
d_gene: .
abundance: .
CDR3nt: TGTGCCATCAGTGCTTCGTCGTGGGAGCAGTACTTC
CDR3aa: CAISASSWEQYF

j_gene: TRBJ2-5
v_gene: TRBV4-1
len: 14
d_gene: TRBD2
abundance: .
CDR3nt: TGCGCCAGCAGCCAACGGGAGGGGTGGGAGACCCAGTACTTC
CDR3aa: CASSQREGWETQYF

j_gene: TRBJ2-3
v_gene: TRBV16
len: 19
d_gene: .
abundance: .
CDR3nt: TGTGCCAGCAGCCTCTTCACAGGGATGCGCAAGAAAAGCACAGATACGCAGTATTTT
CDR3aa: CASSLFTGMRKKSTDTQYF

j_gene: TRBJ2-2
v_gene: TRBV29-1
len: 13
d_gene: .
abundance: .
CDR3nt: TGCAGCGTTGTGGGCGCGAACACCGGGGAGCTGTTTTTT
CDR3aa: CSVVGANTGELFF

j_gene: TRBJ2-7
v_gene: TRBV3-1
len: 14
d_gene: TRBD1
abundance: few
CDR3nt: TGTGCCAGCAGCCCCCAGGGGGTCTCCTACGAGCAGTACTTC
CDR3aa: CASSPQGVSYEQYF

j_gene: TRBJ2-1
v_gene: TRBV6-5
len: 16
d_gene: TRBD1
abundance: few
CDR3nt: TGTGCCAGCAGTCGAGGGACAGGGGACTCCTACAATGAGCAGTTCTTC
CDR3aa: CASSRGTGDSYNEQFF

j_gene: TRBJ1-2
v_gene: TRBV3-1
len: 16
d_gene: .
abundance: .
CDR3nt: TGTGCCAGCAGCCATATTCAGGGGAGCGACTACTATGGCTACACCTTC
CDR3aa: CASSHIQGSDYYGYTF

j_gene: TRBJ1-4
v_gene: TRBV3-1
len: 14
d_gene: .
abundance: few
CDR3nt: TGTGCCAGCAGCCAATGGAGGACAGATGAAAAACTGTTTTTT
CDR3aa: CASSQWRTDEKLFF